These 6 T cell receptor beta chains were all obtained from the same sample, sequenced in a study of shared clonotypes between healthy human individuals. Method: immunoSEQ multiplex PCR; TCRdb's copy keeps in-frame clones and lacks some. The profile covers roughly 1,600,000 clones, with approximately 98.5% appearing a single time and 0.36% taken by the ten largest. The material sequenced was naive CD4+ T cells sorted from blood. As for subset: CD45RA+ positively selected. The receptors originated from a man younger than 45 in good health.

The chain uses TRBV18 and TRBJ2-5; TRBD1 agrees at 7 bases. CDR3 size: 16 residues. Germline V gene sequence: CDR1 KGHSH, CDR2 LQKENI. The V gene end was trimmed by 4 bases and the J gene end by 7 bases; junction bases not matched to a gene: 15. The CDR3 is CASSRYTGAQRGTQYF. CDR3 sequence (DNA): TGTGCCAGCTCACGTTACACAGGGGCCCAACGAGGGACCCAGTACTTC. Full variable domain (remainder filled in from reference TRBV18 and TRBJ2-5): NAGVMQNPRHLVRRRGQEARLRCSPMKGHSHVYWYRQLPEEGLKFMVYLQKENIIDESGMPKERFSAEFPKEGPSILRIQQVVRGDSAAYFCASSRYTGAQRGTQYFGPGTRLLVL.

The chain is built from TRBV5-1 and TRBJ2-7, with D perhaps TRBD2 (5 bases). V was trimmed by 4 bases and J by 2 bases, leaving 16 bases between them. Germline V gene data show CDR1 as SGHRS and CDR2 as YFSETQ. The length of the CDR3 is 15 residues. The CDR3 bases are TGCGCCAGCAGCAAAGAAGCGGTCCTCACCTACGAGCAGTACTTC. The encoded protein is CASSKEAVLTYEQYF.

V is TRBV18 and J is TRBJ2-1; D is possibly TRBD1 (5 bases). The germline CDR1 and CDR2 sequences are KGHSH and LQKENI. This CDR3 is 14 amino acids long. The V and J ends lost 0 bases and 6 bases respectively, with 9 bases between them. The chain's CDR3 is CASSPPGLTNEQFF. The CDR3 DNA follows: TGTGCCAGCTCACCACCGGGGCTAACCAATGAGCAGTTCTTC.

The gene calls are TRBV25-1 and TRBJ1-1; D is undetermined. The CDR3 runs 12 residues. Germline V gives CDR1 MGHDK, CDR2 SYGVNS. The V end lost 5 bases, the J end lost 5 bases, and 9 bases lay between the germline ends. CDR3 coding DNA: TGTGCCAGCAGTTGGGGTACGACTGAAGCTTTCTTT. Protein sequence: CASSWGTTEAFF.

This chain joins TRBV4-1 and TRBJ2-1, with 10 nucleotides matching TRBD2. The CDR3 spans 17 residues. V dropped 4 bases and J dropped 5; count of bases not matched to a gene: 11. Germline CDR1 reads MGHRA; CDR2 reads YSYEKL. CDR3 sequence reads: CASSPHAGTSANNEQFF. CDR3 sequence (DNA): TGCGCCAGCAGCCCACACGCCGGGACTAGCGCAAACAATGAGCAGTTCTTC.

The CDR3 is CASSRTSLLPNEQFF. The DNA of the CDR3 is TGTGCCAGCAGCCGGACTAGTCTTCTTCCGAATGAGCAGTTCTTC. The J gene is TRBJ2-1, the V gene TRBV6-5; 7 nucleotides agree with TRBD2. Germline values: CDR1 MNHEY, CDR2 SVGAGI. The CDR3 length is 15 residues. Trimming took 6 bases from V and 7 from J; bases not matched to a gene: 12.